This record covers a single T cell receptor beta chain. Its matching antigen is unknown. The sample originates from a study of blood T cells in healthy people across ages. The use of a sample-barcoded 5' primer and a J-beta primer mix characterized a second PCR of 7 to 11 cycles. Each CDR3 protein is one row after TCRdb ran MiXCR on the 5' RACE reads. The sample holds about 800,000 distinct CDR3 sequences, around a quarter seen once. CDR1 and CDR2 from the germline V gene are DFQATT and SNEGSKA (reference sequence). V lost 3 bases and J lost 2, with 6 bases in between. The CDR3 extends over 12 amino acids. General observations from the study: Unsorted PBMC input precluded a conclusive naive versus antigen-experienced comparison.

This sample was shared with a second study, whose subject was T cells of mothers and their children. This second study notes: Nobody spotted any persistent microchimeric T cell clones.

This clonotype was sampled from a boy aged 5-17 years in good health. The chain couples TRBV20-1 to TRBJ2-3, with D perhaps assigned TRBD1 or TRBD2 (5 bases each). The sample consisted of blood. The CDR3 reads CSASGATDTQYF. The CDR3, as DNA: TGCAGTGCTAGCGGGGCCACAGATACGCAGTATTTT.